This TCR beta chain was captured in a study of CD8 T cells in ankylosing spondylitis. Overall study results and limits: Reportedly, significant enrichment of disease-linked clones occurred in matched ankylosing spondylitis synovial fluid.

The CDR3 contains 13 residues. CDR1 DFQATT and CDR2 SNEGSKA come from the germline V gene (reference sequence). Making the TCR beta libraries involved quantitative 5'-RACE with molecular barcodes. TCRdb used MiXCR to reprocess the 5' RACE reads, holding one entry per CDR3 protein. The sample lists hundreds of thousands of distinct CDR3 sequences, under 35% seen once, with 4% to 5.5% in the top ten. This clonotype has a handful of counts. Its antigen is not known. The chain has TRBV20-1 and TRBJ2-5; D is unresolved. The specimen sequenced was blood, either unsorted or a sorted T cell fraction (not recorded which). The sequence was obtained from a male donor with ankylosing spondylitis or in good health (not recorded which). CDR3 bases: TGCAGCCTAAACCCCCGCGCTTTGGAGACCCAGTACTTC. Amino acids: CSLNPRALETQYF.